This TCR beta chain was sequenced during a study of T cell repertoires in ileal Crohn's disease. On the study more broadly: About half of patients got postoperative therapy: about a dozen thiopurines, some 19 anti-TNF. The study, taken as a whole, reports: Every patient over 26.8% clonality showed endoscopic recurrence.

The table came from immunoSEQ multiplex PCR; TCRdb's copy has only in-frame clones and leaves some out. This sample carries around 16,000 clones, approximately 94% of them seen once, and the ten largest clones take around 3.7%. Germline CDR1 is MNHNY and CDR2 is SVGAGI (reference sequence). V lost 6 bases, J lost 2 bases, and 10 bases stayed unmatched. The CDR3 runs 15 residues. This clone was observed a handful of times. Its antigen remains unknown. The rearrangement joins TRBV6-6 to TRBJ2-7, with TRBD1 matching 7 bases. The sequence was obtained from an adult with Crohn's disease. Sample: ileal tissue. The CDR3, as DNA: TGTGCCAGCAGCACCCTGGGACAGTATGCCTACGAGCAGTACTTC. The encoded protein is CASSTLGQYAYEQYF.